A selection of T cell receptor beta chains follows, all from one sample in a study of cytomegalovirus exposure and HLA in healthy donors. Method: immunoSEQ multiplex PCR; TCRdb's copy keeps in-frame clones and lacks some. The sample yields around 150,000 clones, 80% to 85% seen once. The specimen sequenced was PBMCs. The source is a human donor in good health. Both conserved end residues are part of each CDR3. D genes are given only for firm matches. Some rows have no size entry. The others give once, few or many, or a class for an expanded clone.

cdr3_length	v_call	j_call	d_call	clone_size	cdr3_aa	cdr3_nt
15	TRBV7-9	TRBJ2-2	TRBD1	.	CASRLGQPNTGELFF	TGTGCCAGCAGATTGGGACAGCCTAACACCGGGGAGCTGTTTTTT
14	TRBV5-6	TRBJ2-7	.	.	CASSLALSAYEQYF	TGTGCCAGCAGCTTGGCTCTCAGCGCCTACGAGCAGTACTTC
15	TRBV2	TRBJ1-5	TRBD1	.	CASSERTGVGQPQHF	TGTGCCAGCAGTGAGAGGACAGGCGTCGGTCAGCCCCAGCATTTT
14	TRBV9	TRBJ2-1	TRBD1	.	CASSVGDRYNEQFF	TGTGCCAGCAGCGTAGGGGACAGGTACAATGAGCAGTTCTTC
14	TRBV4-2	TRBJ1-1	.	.	CASSQGEGDTEAFF	TGTGCCAGCAGCCAAGGTGAAGGGGACACTGAAGCTTTCTTT
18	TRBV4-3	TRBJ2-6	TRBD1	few	CASSQDPGGRTGANVLTF	TGCGCCAGCAGCCAAGACCCAGGGGGCCGGACTGGGGCCAACGTCCTGACTTTC
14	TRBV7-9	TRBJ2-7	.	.	CASSLGPLSGEQYF	TGTGCCAGCAGCTTGGGCCCACTTAGTGGCGAGCAGTACTTC
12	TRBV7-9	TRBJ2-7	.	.	CSSSPRGYEQYF	TGTTCCAGCAGCCCTAGAGGATACGAGCAGTACTTC
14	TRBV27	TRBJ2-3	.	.	CASSGWGGTDTQYF	TGTGCCAGCAGTGGATGGGGGGGCACAGATACGCAGTATTTT
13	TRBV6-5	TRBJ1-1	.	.	CASTTGIYTEAFF	TGTGCCAGCACTACGGGGATTTACACTGAAGCTTTCTTT
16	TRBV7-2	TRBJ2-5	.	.	CASSFSMEGWLETQYF	TGTGCCAGCAGCTTTAGTATGGAGGGCTGGTTAGAGACCCAGTACTTC
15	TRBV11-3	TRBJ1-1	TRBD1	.	CASSLLGQVGTEAFF	TGTGCCAGCAGCCTGCTGGGACAGGTTGGAACTGAAGCTTTCTTT
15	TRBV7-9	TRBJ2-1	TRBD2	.	CASSVGGGPYNEQFF	TGTGCCAGCAGCGTGGGCGGGGGGCCGTACAATGAGCAGTTCTTC
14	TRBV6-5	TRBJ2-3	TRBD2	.	CASSSGTSEDTQYF	TGTGCCAGCAGTTCCGGGACTAGCGAAGATACGCAGTATTTT
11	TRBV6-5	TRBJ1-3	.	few	CATVSGNTIYF	TGTGCCACCGTGTCGGGTAACACCATATATTTT
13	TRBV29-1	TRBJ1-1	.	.	CSFKAGDFTEAFF	TGCAGCTTCAAGGCAGGGGATTTCACTGAAGCTTTCTTT
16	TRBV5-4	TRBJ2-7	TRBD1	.	CASSFGLGTGVNEQYF	TGTGCCAGCAGCTTTGGTTTAGGGACAGGGGTTAACGAGCAGTACTTC
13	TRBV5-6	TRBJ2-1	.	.	CASSIRTHNEQFF	TGTGCCAGCAGCATAAGGACACACAATGAGCAGTTCTTC
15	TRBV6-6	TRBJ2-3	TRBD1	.	CASSRRDRGPDTQYF	TGTGCCAGCAGCCGTCGGGACAGGGGCCCAGATACGCAGTATTTT
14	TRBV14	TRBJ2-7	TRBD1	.	CASSPGQVSYEQYF	TGTGCCAGCAGCCCGGGACAGGTCTCCTACGAGCAGTACTTC
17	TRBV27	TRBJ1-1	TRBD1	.	CASSLYQTLDRPTEAFF	TGTGCCAGCAGTCTATACCAAACTCTGGACAGGCCCACTGAAGCTTTCTTT
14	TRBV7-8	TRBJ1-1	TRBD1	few	CASSRDRGTTEAFF	TGTGCCAGCAGCAGGGACAGGGGGACCACTGAAGCTTTCTTT
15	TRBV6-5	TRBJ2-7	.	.	CASRLRGRPIYEQYF	TGTGCCAGCAGACTGCGGGGGCGGCCAATCTACGAGCAGTACTTC
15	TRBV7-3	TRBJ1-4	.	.	CASSPGDSLGEKLFF	TGTGCCAGCAGCCCCGGGGACTCCCTGGGGGAAAAACTGTTTTTT
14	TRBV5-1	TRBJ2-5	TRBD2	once	CASSGLAGHETQYF	TGCGCCAGCAGTGGCCTAGCGGGACACGAGACCCAGTACTTC
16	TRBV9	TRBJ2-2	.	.	CASSVVTGSNTGELFF	TGTGCCAGCAGCGTAGTAACAGGGTCGAACACCGGGGAGCTGTTTTTT
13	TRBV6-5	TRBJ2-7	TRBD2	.	CASRTSGYYEQYF	TGTGCCAGCAGGACTAGCGGGTACTACGAGCAGTACTTC
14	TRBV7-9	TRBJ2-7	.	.	CASSPPEGLGEQYF	TGTGCCAGCAGCCCCCCAGAGGGATTAGGCGAGCAGTACTTC
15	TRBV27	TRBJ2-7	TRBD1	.	CASSLSGPGQHEQYF	TGTGCCAGCAGTTTATCTGGACCGGGACAGCACGAGCAGTACTTC
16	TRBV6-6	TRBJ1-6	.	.	CASSYRQADYNSPLHF	TGTGCCAGCAGTTACCGGCAGGCAGATTATAATTCACCCCTCCACTTT
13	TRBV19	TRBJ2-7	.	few	CASAGIYGAKQYF	TGTGCCAGTGCAGGGATTTATGGTGCCAAGCAGTACTTC